These 4 T cell receptor beta chains were all obtained from the same sample, sequenced in a study of long-term antiretroviral therapy in people with HIV. The libraries were made with immunoSEQ v3.0 at survey level. Data came from immunoSEQ multiplex PCR; TCRdb stores just in-frame clones and leaves some out. Among roughly 25,000 clones listed, 60% to 85% were seen once. This specimen consisted of unsorted PBMCs, obtained 2.1 years after starting antiretroviral therapy. The source of these receptors is a man aged 30 to 39 with HIV.

The J gene is TRBJ2-7, the V gene TRBV28; 7 bases line up with TRBD2. CDR1 and CDR2 (germline): MDHEN, SYDVKM. V gave up 6 bases and J gave up 2 bases; unmatched junction bases: 13. This CDR3 is built from 16 residues. For the CDR3, the DNA is TGTGCCAGCAGCCAGCCCCGGGGAGGGTTTCCCTACGAGCAGTACTTC. This translates into CASSQPRGGFPYEQYF. Full variable domain (outside the CDR3, taken from reference TRBV28 and TRBJ2-7): DVKVTQSSRYLVKRTGEKVFLECVQDMDHENMFWYRQDPGLGLRLIYFSYDVKMKEKGDIPEGYSVSREKKERFSLILESASTNQTSMYLCASSQPRGGFPYEQYFGPGTRLTVT.

The sample holds a few counts of this clone. The J gene is TRBJ2-7, the V gene TRBV11-3; possible D gene TRBD2, 5 bases. V gave up 1 base and J gave up 5 bases, with 24 bases separating them. Germline-derived CDR1 and CDR2 are SGHNT and YENEEA. This CDR3 is 18 amino acids long. CDR3: CASSLGPSAGHLADEQYF. DNA of the CDR3: TGTGCCAGCAGCTTAGGACCCTCGGCGGGCCATTTGGCGGACGAGCAGTACTTC.

Turning to this clone: The junction departs from the called germline gene at one end, perhaps through a read error. The gene calls are TRBV30 and TRBJ2-7, with 16 bases matching TRBD2. The CDR3 contains 15 residues. Germline CDR1 and CDR2: GTSNPN and SVGIG (reference sequence). CDR3 nucleotides: TGTGCCTGGAGTGTACCGGGACTAGCGGGAGGGCCCTTGCACTTC. It translates to CAWSVPGLAGGPLHF.

The chain carries TRBV27 and TRBJ2-2, with 8 bases matching TRBD2. The CDR3 loop spans 16 amino acids. V shed 4 bases, J shed 1 base, and the junction held 5 bases outside the gene matches. Germline CDR1 and CDR2: MNHEY and SMNVEV (reference sequence). The DNA of the CDR3 is TGTGCCAGCAGTTATAGCGGGGCCCAGAACACCGGGGAGCTGTTTTTT. Translating gives CASSYSGAQNTGELFF.